This TCR beta chain was identified during a study of blood T cell repertoires in COVID-19. Repertoires were generated with immunoSEQ multiplex PCR, while TCRdb's copy carries only in-frame clones and drops some. The sample carries around 250,000 clones, about 89% recorded once. This clone was seen just once. The CDR3 contains 12 residues. In germline, CDR1 is MNHEY, CDR2 SMNVEV (reference sequence). The V end lost 4 bases, the J end lost 6 bases, and 10 bases lay between the germline ends. The sample consisted of peripheral blood. The clonotype was recovered from a man in his forties with active or convalescent COVID-19. The chain employs TRBV27 and TRBJ2-7; D perhaps matches TRBD1 (6 bases). CDR3 nucleotides: TGTGCCAGCAGTTCAACAGGGTCCGAGCAGTACTTC. Translating gives CASSSTGSEQYF.